Each of the 20 T cell receptor beta chains below was sequenced from the same sample in a study of technical replicates of blood from several donors. The data were produced by immunoSEQ multiplex PCR, yet TCRdb's version contains in-frame clones alone and is incomplete. The sample lists more than 65,000 clones, about 95% occurring once. Sequencing was performed on T cells isolated from PBMCs. The receptors come from a human donor in good health.

The chain carries TRBV7-9 and TRBJ1-1, with D possibly matching TRBD1 (6 bases). The CDR3 is 13 residues long. Germline values: CDR1 SEHNR, CDR2 FQNEAQ (reference sequence). Trimming cost V 5 bases and J 5 bases, with 12 bases left between them. This CDR3 reads CASSPPGATEAFF. Here the CDR3 DNA reads TGTGCCAGCAGCCCGCCAGGGGCGACTGAAGCTTTCTTT.

The gene calls are TRBV29-1 and TRBJ2-2; 8 bases agree with TRBD1. CDR1 and CDR2 (germline): SQVTM, ANQGSEA. With V trimmed by 4 bases and J by 4 bases, 11 bases remained unmatched. The CDR3 consists of 16 residues. CDR3 protein: CSVGPGTGPLTGELFF. The CDR3 DNA reads TGCAGCGTTGGTCCGGGGACAGGTCCTCTCACCGGGGAGCTGTTTTTT.

This chain links TRBV21-1 with TRBJ2-7; the D call in the table, TRBD1, was not verified against the DNA. TRBV21-1 is classified as a pseudogene. This CDR3 contains 17 residues. This chain's CDR3 is CASSAGQFLDGTYEQYF. The DNA for the CDR3 is TGTGCCAGCTCGGCTGGACAGTTTCTTGACGGGACCTACGAGCAGTACTTC.

The gene calls are TRBV4-2 and TRBJ2-7; D possibly corresponds to TRBD2 (5 bases). CDR3 size: 15 residues. Trimming took 4 bases from V and 7 from J, leaving 20 bases between them. The germline CDR1 and CDR2 sequences are LGHNA and YNFKEQ. The CDR3, as DNA: TGTGCCAGCAGCCGTCAAGCGGACCTAGGAAGGGAGCAGTACTTC. Translation gives CASSRQADLGREQYF.

The chain recombines TRBV29-1 with TRBJ1-1; D not resolved. V lost 4 bases, J lost 6 bases, and 15 bases lay in between. Germline CDR1 is SQVTM and CDR2 is ANQGSEA. The CDR3 is 13 amino acids. This chain's CDR3 is CSVVSARGAEAFF. The CDR3 region has the DNA TGCAGCGTTGTTTCGGCCCGCGGCGCTGAAGCTTTCTTT.

This clone was counted between two and nine times. J is TRBJ2-2 and V is TRBV7-9; D perhaps matches TRBD1 (6 bases). Between the trimmed V and J ends, which lost 6 bases and 7 bases, there was a span of 12 bases. Germline CDR1 is SEHNR and CDR2 is FQNEAQ (reference sequence). The CDR3 has 13 residues. The chain's CDR3 is CASRTGLVGELFF. The CDR3 DNA sequence: TGTGCCAGCAGAACAGGGCTGGTCGGGGAGCTGTTTTTT.

V gene TRBV6-5 combines with J gene TRBJ2-7, with 10 bases identical to TRBD1. Germline V CDR1 and CDR2: MNHEY, SVGAGI. V lost 2 bases, J lost 3 bases, and 7 bases stayed unmatched. The CDR3 is 16 amino acids. Here the CDR3 reads CASSYAGTGVFYEQYF. Here the CDR3 DNA reads TGTGCCAGCAGTTACGCTGGGACAGGGGTTTTCTACGAGCAGTACTTC.

This clone was seen a single time. This chain connects TRBV18 to TRBJ1-5, with D perhaps matching TRBD1 (6 bases). Germline V CDR1 and CDR2: KGHSH, LQKENI. The V end lost 2 bases, the J end lost 0 bases, and 11 bases lay between the germline ends. The CDR3 has 16 amino acids. CDR3: CASSPMGGGSNQPQHF. CDR3 in DNA: TGTGCCAGCTCACCAATGGGAGGGGGTAGCAATCAGCCCCAGCATTTT.

The chain has TRBV9 and TRBJ1-2; the D is unclear. CDR1 SGDLS and CDR2 YYNGEE come from the germline V gene. The CDR3 spans 13 residues. V was pared by 4 bases and J by 7 bases, with 14 bases between. CDR3: CASSSREGSGYTF. CDR3 sequence (DNA): TGTGCCAGCAGCTCCCGGGAGGGCTCTGGCTACACCTTC.

This chain uses TRBV6-1 with TRBJ1-2; 8 bases fit TRBD1. The J segment lost 2 bases and the V segment lost 5 bases, leaving 7 bases of the junction unmatched. The CDR3 extends over 15 amino acids. The germline V gene has CDR1 MNHNS and CDR2 SASEGT. The CDR3 is CASSFGQGGNYGYTF. The CDR3 DNA sequence: TGTGCCAGCAGTTTCGGACAGGGTGGGAACTATGGCTACACCTTC.

The V call is TRBV7-2, the J call TRBJ2-7; D is perhaps TRBD2 (5 bases). This CDR3 has 15 residues. The germline CDR1 and CDR2 sequences are SGHTA and FQGNSA. Trimming took off 1 base at V and 3 bases at J, with 13 bases between the two ends. CDR3 in amino acids: CASSLEGLAIYEQYF. Written as DNA, the CDR3 is TGTGCCAGCAGCTTAGAGGGCCTAGCAATCTACGAGCAGTACTTC. Combining the CDR3 with reference TRBV7-2 and TRBJ2-7 gives the whole variable domain GAGVSQSPSNKVTEKGKDVELRCDPISGHTALYWYRQSLGQGLEFLIYFQGNSAPDKSGLPSDRFSAERTGGSVSTLTIQRTQQEDSAVYLCASSLEGLAIYEQYFGPGTRLTVT.

This chain uses TRBV19 with TRBJ1-1; TRBD1 agrees at 9 bases. The J segment lost 4 bases and the V segment lost 7 bases, leaving 10 bases of the junction unmatched. This CDR3 is built from 15 residues. CDR1 and CDR2 from the germline V gene are LNHDA and SQIVND (reference sequence). CDR3 region: CASIPNPTGGTEAFF. The CDR3 DNA reads as TGTGCCAGTATCCCCAACCCGACAGGGGGCACTGAAGCTTTCTTT.

The CDR3 region has the DNA TGCGCCAGCAGCTTGGCCGCAGCGGGGGGGCCCACAGATACGCAGTATTTT. It translates to CASSLAAAGGPTDTQYF. The chain carries TRBV5-1 and TRBJ2-3; TRBD2 aligns across 10 bases. The germline V gene has CDR1 SGHRS and CDR2 YFSETQ. The CDR3 is made up of 17 amino acids. V trimming: 0 bases; J trimming: 2 bases; junction bases outside the gene matches: 6.

V gene TRBV6-1 combines with J gene TRBJ2-1, with a weak D call TRBD1 (6 bases). Per the germline V gene, CDR1 is MNHNS and CDR2 is SASEGT. CDR3 length equals 14 residues. V was clipped by 3 bases and J by 7 bases, with 13 bases between them. CDR3 bases: TGTGCCAGCAGTGAGGCCCCCACAGGGAATGAGCAGTTCTTC. Translation gives CASSEAPTGNEQFF.

This clone was seen a single time. The chain employs TRBV27 and TRBJ1-5, with D tentatively TRBD1 (6 bases). There are 15 residues in the CDR3. V lost 2 bases, J lost 2 bases, and 10 bases lay in between. Germline V gene data show CDR1 as MNHEY and CDR2 as SMNVEV (reference sequence). The CDR3 loop is CASSLMGAGNQPQHF. The CDR3 DNA follows: TGTGCCAGCAGTTTAATGGGGGCCGGCAATCAGCCCCAGCATTTT.

The gene calls are TRBV6-5 and TRBJ2-7; 11 bases map to TRBD1. This CDR3 has 15 residues. The junction had 6 bases not matched to a gene; V was cut back by 3 bases and J by 5 bases. The germline gives CDR1 MNHEY, CDR2 SVGAGI. This CDR3 reads CASSYSGTGGDEQYF. The CDR3 nucleotides are TGTGCCAGCAGTTATTCCGGGACAGGGGGGGACGAGCAGTACTTC.

The chain uses TRBV5-1 and TRBJ1-2; 11 nucleotides agree with TRBD1. This CDR3 region has 18 residues. J lost 4 bases, V lost 3 bases, and 14 bases had no gene match. In germline, CDR1 is SGHRS, CDR2 YFSETQ. The CDR3 nucleotides are TGCGCCAGCAGCTCGAAAACGAACATGGGACAGGGGGTCTATGGCTACACCTTC. This encodes CASSSKTNMGQGVYGYTF. The full variable domain, with the rest looked up from reference TRBV5-1 and TRBJ1-2, is KAGVTQTPRYLIKTRGQQVTLSCSPISGHRSVSWYQQTPGQGLQFLFEYFSETQRNKGNFPGRFSGRQFSNSRSEMNVSTLELGDSALYLCASSSKTNMGQGVYGYTFGSGTRLTVV.

V usage is TRBV5-5 and J usage is TRBJ1-6; a possible D gene is TRBD1 (6 bases). V lost 1 base and J lost 2, with 10 bases in between. Germline V gene data show CDR1 as SGHKS and CDR2 as YYEKEE (reference sequence). The CDR3 has 16 residues. The CDR3, as DNA: TGTGCCAGCAGCTTGAGGACAGACGCCTATAATTCACCCCTCCACTTT. This translates into CASSLRTDAYNSPLHF.

This CDR3 reads CASSDVFSSYNEQFF. For the CDR3, the DNA is TGTGCCAGCAGTGATGTCTTTAGCTCCTACAATGAGCAGTTCTTC. The V gene is TRBV6-1, the J gene TRBJ2-1, with D hard to call. The germline gives CDR1 MNHNS, CDR2 SASEGT. The V end lost 3 bases, the J end lost 0 bases, and 9 bases lay between the germline ends. This CDR3 is built from 15 residues.

V gene TRBV15 combines with J gene TRBJ2-7, with TRBD1 matching 7 bases. The ends lost 3 bases at V and 3 bases at J; junction bases unmatched: 20. CDR3 length: 19 amino acids. Germline V gene data show CDR1 as LNHNV and CDR2 as YYDKDF (reference sequence). Here the CDR3 reads CATSRDHIQGSVIYYEQYF. DNA for the CDR3: TGTGCCACCAGCAGGGACCACATACAGGGGAGTGTTATCTACTACGAGCAGTACTTC.